This T cell receptor beta chain originates from a study of blood T cell repertoires in COVID-19. For the study at large: The origin of the acute and convalescent COVID-19 samples was the United States, Italy and Spain.

Trimming removed 0 bases at V and 0 bases at J, with 7 bases between. Germline V gene data show CDR1 as SGDLS and CDR2 as YYNGEE. The CDR3 contains 15 residues. Measured with immunoSEQ multiplex PCR; TCRdb has only the in-frame clones, and not every one. The repertoire holds hundreds of thousands of clones, with roughly 90% as singletons. What was sequenced was peripheral blood. The rearrangement joins TRBV9 to TRBJ1-3; D is undetermined. The receptor was isolated from a woman between 25 and 40 years old with acute or convalescent COVID-19. The CDR3 DNA sequence: TGTGCCAGCAGCGTAGAACAGCTCTCTGGAAACACCATATATTTT. Residues: CASSVEQLSGNTIYF. The full variable domain, rest sourced from reference TRBV9 and TRBJ1-3, is DSGVTQTPKHLITATGQRVTLRCSPRSGDLSVYWYQQSLDQGLQFLIQYYNGEERAKGNILERFSAQQFPDLHSELNLSSLELGDSALYFCASSVEQLSGNTIYFGEGSWLTVV.